The present T cell receptor beta chain was sequenced within a study of blood T cell repertoires in COVID-19 (dated by TCRdb to the early 2020s). About the study as a whole: Samples from collaborators originated in the United States, Italy and Spain and spanned both the acute and convalescent phases of COVID-19. The material from the prospective study consisted of cDNA or gDNA derived from T cells, B-cell-depleted T cells, or PBMCs. Deeply sampled blood TCRbeta repertoires from subjects exposed to, actively infected with, or recovered from COVID-19 were included in the dataset. The repertoires were made available in a free public database intended to serve as a resource for research on the immune response to SARS-CoV-2. Samples were obtained from the ongoing ImmuneRACE study (first 160 participants) and from roughly 1,300 subjects provided by 6 global collaborators. The sample metadata nearly always contained a de-identified subject ID, COVID-19 status, age in years and sex. Where available, HLA class I and class II types were taken from metadata supplied by the sample provider and were not determined by assay-based typing. Broad study findings and their caveats: Clinical and demographic metadata were provided uncurated, with the amount varying by source and participant.

The immunoSEQ Assay, a bias-controlled multiplex PCR, was used to amplify TCRbeta CDR3 regions from genomic DNA. From the authors' description of their analysis: The number of nucleated cells in each sample was estimated by amplification of reference gene primers within the assay. To quantify the absolute abundance of each unique TCRbeta CDR3 rearrangement, sequence reads were collapsed and filtered. For each sample, productive Simpson clonality was calculated by taking the square root of Simpson's diversity index across productive rearrangements. TCRdb holds this immuneACCESS table with in-frame rearrangements only. Some clones are missing; in checked studies, unresolved V genes explain under half, and the rest has no known cause. The V and J calls and clone size are taken from that table; D and trimming were inferred from the DNA. In this sample the table shows 400,000 to 500,000 clones, 86% of which occur a single time. The ten largest clones capture approximately 1.4% of the sample.

Worth noting for this clone: Its antigen is not yet known. Nothing much larger sits one base from this clone, and base qualities are not available.

Including the terminal cysteine and phenylalanine, the CDR3 comprises 14 residues. The entry retains the CDR3 DNA only, 42 bases that are in frame from base 1. V and J are truncated by 4 bases and 5 bases respectively, leaving an intervening sequence of 14 bases. Sequences SGHTA (CDR1) and FQGNSA (CDR2) are obtained from the germline V gene. The collaborating institutions used their own protocols to collect whole blood in K2EDTA tubes. For TCRbeta analysis, collaborators shipped samples in one of three forms: frozen whole blood, isolated PBMCs, or DNA extracted from either of those sample types. This TCR derives from a young woman with active or convalescent COVID-19. Sequences were obtained from peripheral blood. The sequence joins TRBV7-2 to TRBJ2-5; no D gene is confidently identified. The CDR3 reads as follows: CASSSLEVGETQYF. The nucleotide sequence is given as TGTGCCAGCAGCTCCCTAGAGGTTGGGGAGACCCAGTACTTC.